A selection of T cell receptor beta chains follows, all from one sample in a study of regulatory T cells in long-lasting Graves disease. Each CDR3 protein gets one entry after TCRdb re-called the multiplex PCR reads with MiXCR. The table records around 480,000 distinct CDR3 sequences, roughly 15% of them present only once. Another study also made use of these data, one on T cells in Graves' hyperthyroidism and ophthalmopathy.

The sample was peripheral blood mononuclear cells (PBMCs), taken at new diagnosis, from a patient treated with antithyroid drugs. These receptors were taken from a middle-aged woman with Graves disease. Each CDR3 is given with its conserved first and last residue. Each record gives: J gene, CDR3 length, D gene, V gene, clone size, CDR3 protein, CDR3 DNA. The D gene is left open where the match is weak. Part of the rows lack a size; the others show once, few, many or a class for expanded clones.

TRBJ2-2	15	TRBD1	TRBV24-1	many	CATSPGQGNTGELFF	TGTGCCACCAGCCCGGGACAGGGCAACACCGGGGAGCTGTTTTTT
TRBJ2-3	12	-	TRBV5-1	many	CASSRDTDTQYF	TGCGCCAGCAGCCGAGACACAGATACGCAGTATTTT
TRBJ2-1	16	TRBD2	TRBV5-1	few	CASSRPASGFYNEQFF	TGCGCCAGCAGCCGACCCGCTAGCGGATTCTACAATGAGCAGTTCTTC
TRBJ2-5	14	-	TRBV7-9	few	CASSLDRIAETQYF	TGTGCCAGCAGCTTAGACCGCATCGCAGAGACCCAGTACTTC
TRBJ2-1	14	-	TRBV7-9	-	CASHRGDSYNEQFF	TGTGCCAGCCACCGGGGTGATTCCTACAATGAGCAGTTCTTC
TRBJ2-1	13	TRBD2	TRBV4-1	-	CASSHSGGGEQFF	TGCGCCAGCAGCCATTCTGGGGGAGGGGAGCAGTTCTTC
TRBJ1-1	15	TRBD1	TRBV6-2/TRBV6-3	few	CASSYRGLWNTEAFF	TGTGCCAGCAGTTACAGGGGGCTCTGGAACACTGAAGCTTTCTTT
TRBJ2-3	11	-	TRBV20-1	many	CSAARTDTQYF	TGCAGTGCAGCCCGCACAGATACGCAGTATTTT
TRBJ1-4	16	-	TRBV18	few	CASSQGWTSTNEKLFF	TGTGCCAGCTCACAGGGGTGGACATCAACTAATGAAAAACTGTTTTTT
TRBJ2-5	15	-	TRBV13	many	CASSSPGQPEETQYF	TGTGCCAGCAGCTCGCCAGGACAGCCAGAAGAGACCCAGTACTTC
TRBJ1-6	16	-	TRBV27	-	CASSSGASSYNSPLHF	TGTGCCAGCAGTTCCGGCGCAAGCTCCTATAATTCACCCCTCCACTTT
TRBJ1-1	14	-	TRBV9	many	CASSPWTEVTEAFF	TGTGCCAGCAGCCCCTGGACGGAAGTCACTGAAGCTTTCTTT
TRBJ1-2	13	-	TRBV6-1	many	CASSVTDNYGYTF	TGTGCCAGCAGTGTAACAGACAACTATGGCTACACCTTC
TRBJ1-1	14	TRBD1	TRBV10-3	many	CAISGGTGATEAFF	TGTGCCATCAGTGGGGGGACAGGGGCCACTGAAGCTTTCTTT
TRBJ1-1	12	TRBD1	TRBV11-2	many	CASSTGGASAFF	TGTGCCAGCAGTACAGGGGGCGCATCAGCTTTCTTT
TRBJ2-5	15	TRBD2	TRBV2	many	CASVSSGGAEETQYF	TGTGCCAGCGTATCTAGCGGGGGGGCAGAAGAGACCCAGTACTTC
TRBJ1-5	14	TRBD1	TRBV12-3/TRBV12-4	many	CASSLTTGYQPQHF	TGTGCCAGCAGTTTAACGACAGGGTATCAGCCCCAGCATTTT
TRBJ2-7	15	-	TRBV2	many	CASSANRGPGGEQYF	TGTGCCAGCAGTGCGAACAGGGGCCCAGGAGGGGAACAGTACTTC
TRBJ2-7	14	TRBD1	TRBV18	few	CASSPNQQGGEQYF	TGTGCCAGCTCACCCAATCAACAGGGGGGCGAGCAGTACTTC
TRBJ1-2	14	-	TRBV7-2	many	CASSLEQANYGYTF	TGTGCCAGCAGCTTAGAACAGGCTAACTATGGCTACACCTTC
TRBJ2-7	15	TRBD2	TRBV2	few	CASSEPWGGIAEQYF	TGTGCCAGCAGCGAACCCTGGGGGGGGATCGCCGAGCAGTACTTC
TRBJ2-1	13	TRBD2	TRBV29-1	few	CSVLAGSDNEQFF	TGCAGCGTTCTAGCGGGGAGTGACAATGAGCAGTTCTTC
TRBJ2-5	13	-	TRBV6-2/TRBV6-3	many	CASNFGFQETQYF	TGTGCCAGCAACTTCGGCTTCCAAGAGACCCAGTACTTC
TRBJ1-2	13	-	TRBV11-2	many	CASSPTGTIGYTF	TGTGCCAGCAGCCCCACCGGGACGATCGGCTACACCTTC
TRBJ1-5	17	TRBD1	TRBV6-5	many	CASSYRGQGTSNQPQHF	TGTGCCAGCAGTTACCGGGGACAGGGGACTAGCAATCAGCCCCAGCATTTT
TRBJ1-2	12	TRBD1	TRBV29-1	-	CSVDRGTYGYTF	TGCAGCGTAGACAGGGGCACCTATGGCTACACCTTC
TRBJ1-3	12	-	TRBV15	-	CATSRNGNTIYF	TGTGCCACCAGCAGGAACGGAAACACCATATATTTT
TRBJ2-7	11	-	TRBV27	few	CASRASYEQYF	TGTGCCAGCAGGGCATCCTACGAGCAGTACTTC
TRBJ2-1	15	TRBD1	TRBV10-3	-	CAVEPGTGVANEQFF	TGTGCCGTCGAACCCGGGACAGGGGTGGCCAATGAGCAGTTCTTC
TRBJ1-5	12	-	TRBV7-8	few	CASSLSKQPQHF	TGTGCCAGCAGCTTAAGCAAACAGCCCCAGCATTTT
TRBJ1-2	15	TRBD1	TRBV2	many	CASSWREGAIQGYTF	TGTGCCAGCAGCTGGCGCGAGGGGGCAATACAGGGCTACACCTTC
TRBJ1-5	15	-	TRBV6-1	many	CASREGTVSNQPQHF	TGTGCCAGCAGGGAAGGGACGGTAAGCAATCAGCCCCAGCATTTT
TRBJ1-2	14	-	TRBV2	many	CASSDSRTNYGYTF	TGTGCCAGCAGTGATAGCCGAACTAACTATGGCTACACCTTC
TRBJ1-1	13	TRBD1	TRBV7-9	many	CASSLSEGGEAFF	TGCGCCAGCAGCTTGAGCGAAGGGGGCGAAGCTTTCTTT
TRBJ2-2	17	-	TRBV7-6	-	CASSLVRGAGNTGELFF	TGTGCCAGCAGCTTAGTTCGGGGGGCAGGGAACACCGGGGAGCTGTTTTTT
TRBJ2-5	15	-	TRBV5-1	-	CASSFGLAQQETQYF	TGCGCCAGCAGCTTCGGGCTAGCGCAACAAGAGACCCAGTACTTC
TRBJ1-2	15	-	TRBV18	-	CASSRTGRPNYGYTF	TGTGCCAGCTCACGAACAGGCAGACCTAACTATGGCTACACCTTC
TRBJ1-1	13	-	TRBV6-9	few	CASSYMDGGEAFF	TGTGCCAGCAGTTACATGGACGGAGGTGAAGCTTTCTTT
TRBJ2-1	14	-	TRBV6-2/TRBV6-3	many	CASFRGSSYNEQFF	TGTGCCAGCTTTCGGGGTAGCTCCTACAATGAGCAGTTCTTC
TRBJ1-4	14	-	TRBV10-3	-	CAISERGTNEKLFF	TGTGCCATCAGTGAAAGGGGAACTAATGAAAAACTGTTTTTT
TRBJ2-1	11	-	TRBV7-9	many	CASSAIGEQFF	TGTGCCAGCAGCGCCATCGGTGAGCAGTTCTTC
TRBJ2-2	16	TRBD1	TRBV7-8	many	CASSHMDRVELGELFF	TGTGCCAGCAGCCATATGGACAGGGTGGAACTCGGGGAGCTGTTTTTT
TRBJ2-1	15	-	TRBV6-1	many	CASSEVQHSYNEQFF	TGTGCCAGCAGTGAAGTACAGCACTCCTACAATGAGCAGTTCTTC
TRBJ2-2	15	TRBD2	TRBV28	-	CASLTGTTSTGELFF	TGTGCCAGCTTAACCGGGACTACGTCAACCGGGGAGCTGTTTTTT
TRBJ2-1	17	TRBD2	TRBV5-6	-	CASSSRTSGGSYNEQFF	TGTGCCAGCAGCTCCCGGACTAGCGGCGGGTCCTACAATGAGCAGTTCTTC
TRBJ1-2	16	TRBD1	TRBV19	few	CASSIEGTGANYGYTF	TGTGCCAGTAGTATAGAAGGAACAGGGGCTAACTATGGCTACACCTTC
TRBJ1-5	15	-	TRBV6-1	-	CASGEVARLNQPQHF	TGTGCCAGCGGTGAAGTGGCCCGGTTAAATCAGCCCCAGCATTTT
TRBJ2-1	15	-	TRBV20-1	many	CSAPRSGYSYNEQFF	TGCAGTGCCCCGCGCAGCGGTTACTCCTACAATGAGCAGTTCTTC
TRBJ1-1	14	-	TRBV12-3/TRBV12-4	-	CASRSAGASTEAFF	TGTGCCAGCAGATCGGCAGGGGCTTCGACTGAAGCTTTCTTT
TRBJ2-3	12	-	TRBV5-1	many	CASGQTGDTQYF	TGCGCCAGCGGTCAGACTGGGGATACGCAGTATTTT
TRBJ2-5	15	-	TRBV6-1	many	CASRKEGLPAETQYF	TGTGCCAGCAGGAAGGAGGGACTCCCGGCCGAGACCCAGTACTTC
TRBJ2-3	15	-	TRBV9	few	CASTSGSSVADTQYF	TGTGCCAGCACCTCGGGCTCCTCCGTGGCAGATACGCAGTATTTT
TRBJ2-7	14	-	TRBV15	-	CATSHSGTSYEQYF	TGTGCCACCAGCCACTCCGGGACCTCCTACGAGCAGTACTTC